This T cell receptor beta chain was captured in a study of Ad26.COV2.S vaccination and SARS-CoV-2 variants (dated by TCRdb to about 2021). Notes on the research overall: Donors in the vaccine arm were drawn from COV1001, a multicentre, randomized, double-blind, placebo-controlled phase I-IIa trial testing Ad26.COV2.S in healthy adults. A total of some 30 samples were included in the TCR-sequenced set, comprising roughly 19 Ad26.COV2.S vaccine recipients, 5 placebo recipients and 8 SARS-CoV-2 convalescent individuals. Trial participants were randomized into five groups of five: low-dose or high-dose Ad26.COV2.S given once or twice, or placebo on both occasions. Sequencing of the TCRbeta repertoire served to evaluate the specificity and breadth of SARS-CoV-2-reactive T cell receptors following Ad26.COV2.S vaccination. Investigators remained blinded to trial group allocation during experiments and outcome assessment. Ad26.COV2.S was administered intramuscularly at 5 x 10^10 or 1 x 10^11 viral particles, either as a single shot or as two shots given 56 days apart.

What the study reported, not specific to this receptor: Higher spike-specific TCR breadth was observed in Ad26.COV2.S recipients than in placebo recipients (P = 0.0014). Vaccine and placebo recipients had comparable non-spike TCR breadth, which fits with the vaccine containing only spike. According to the authors, total T cell responses may have been underestimated by the TCR breadth and depth analyses. After vaccination, spike-specific CD8+ and CD4+ T cell responses were reported to show substantial breadth. The study was not powered for comparison of responses between vaccine doses or regimens.

TCRbeta CDR3 regions were sequenced with the immunoSEQ Assay. After extraction, genomic DNA underwent amplification by bias-controlled multiplex PCR, followed by high-throughput sequencing. Turning to the authors' computational methods: Collapsing and filtering of sequences were performed to quantify the absolute abundance of each unique TCRbeta CDR3 region. Usable DNA was measured by amplifying reference genes present in all nucleated cells, and TCRbeta template counts were normalized to that usable DNA to estimate T cell fraction. Repertoire TCRs were annotated as SARS-CoV-2-specific when V gene, CDR3 amino acid sequence and J gene were exactly matched to a known reactive TCR set. The reference SARS-CoV-2 TCR set was obtained from MIRA and was filtered for enrichment in COVID-19-positive ImmuneCODE repertoires, whereby public or cross-reactive TCRs were removed. Drawing on the MIRA antigens, annotated TCRs were analysed further at the level of specific ORF or position within ORF. Breadth was defined as annotated unique rearrangements over total unique productive rearrangements; depth was the summed frequency of those rearrangements. Group comparisons of TCR breadth used two-sided Wilcoxon rank-sum tests. In TCRdb, the immuneACCESS table is reduced to in-frame sequences with V and J assigned. These tables do not hold every clone; where another copy was compared, an unresolved V gene accounts for under half, and the others remain unexplained. V, J and clone size are taken as reported in that table, and D and trimming were inferred from the DNA itself. The sample yields about 370,000 clones; about nine tenths were counted once. The leading ten clones occupy 1.9% of the sample.

The CDR3 runs 12 amino acids, cysteine and phenylalanine included. The DNA shown is the 36-base CDR3, in frame from base 1. V and J lose 1 base and 9 bases, and a span of 9 bases separates them. For CDR1 and CDR2, the germline V gene lists SGHDN and FVKESK. Worth noting for this clone: Its antigen remains unidentified. The record has no base qualities; no much larger clone is one base away.

The treatment or condition label, as the study defines it: about 20 received Ad26.COV2.S at low or high dose, single or two shots; roughly five received placebo; per-sample allocation not given. Repertoires of vaccine and placebo recipients were sequenced from samples taken on day 63 after the first injection. Cohort 1b enrolled some 25 adults aged 18-55 years at a single site in Boston, USA, between 29 July and 7 August 2020. Ad26.COV2.S was a replication-incompetent adenovirus type 26 vector expressing a prefusion-stabilized SARS-CoV-2 spike protein from the original Wuhan strain. The TCR originated in a person between 18 and 65 years old who received the Ad26.COV2.S COVID-19 vaccine or a placebo. Specimen: peripheral blood, collected in a trial of Ad26.COV2.S vaccine versus placebo. The chain is encoded by TRBV14 joined to TRBJ1-2, with the identity of the D gene unclear. CDR3 sequence: CASSQAEGSYTF. In nucleotides, the sequence is TGTGCCAGCAGCCAAGCGGAGGGAAGCTACACCTTC. The full variable domain, with segments outside the CDR3 supplied by the reference TRBV14 and TRBJ1-2 proteins, appears as EAGVTQFPSHSVIEKGQTVTLRCDPISGHDNLYWYRRVMGKEIKFLLHFVKESKQDESGMPNNRFLAERTGGTYSTLKVQPAELEDSGVYFCASSQAEGSYTFGSGTRLTVV.